The clone carrying this TCR beta chain was seen more than once but under ten times. In the PCR, 60 Vbeta and 13 Jbeta primers were used. The protocol was immunoSEQ multiplex PCR, while the TCRdb copy is restricted to in-frame clones and leaves out a portion. The data show 120,000 or so clones, roughly 14% seen once. The sample belongs to a study of cytomegalovirus exposure and HLA in healthy donors. V was trimmed by 0 bases and J by 8 bases, leaving 8 bases between them. In germline, CDR1 is SGHRS, CDR2 YFSETQ. CDR3 length equals 12 residues. This sequence was found in a woman aged 18 to 35 in good health and CMV-seronegative. Source material: PBMCs. The J gene is TRBJ1-1, the V gene TRBV5-1; D not resolved. DNA of the CDR3: TGCGCCAGCAGCTTGGCCGGGTCGGAAGCTTTCTTT. Its translation is CASSLAGSEAFF. Together with reference TRBV5-1 and TRBJ1-1, the CDR3 gives the full variable domain: KAGVTQTPRYLIKTRGQQVTLSCSPISGHRSVSWYQQTPGQGLQFLFEYFSETQRNKGNFPGRFSGRQFSNSRSEMNVSTLELGDSALYLCASSLAGSEAFFGQGTRLTVV.